This passage covers 16 T cell receptor beta chains from one sample sequenced in a study of blood T cell repertoires in COVID-19. Measured with immunoSEQ multiplex PCR; TCRdb has only the in-frame clones, and not every one. The sample gives about 140,000 clones, 70% to 80% of which show up once; more than 3.5% is in the top ten. The specimen was peripheral blood. The receptors were sampled from a woman aged 80 or older with active or convalescent COVID-19.

The J gene is TRBJ1-6, the V gene TRBV6-6, with 11 bases lining up with TRBD1. Per germline, CDR1 MNHNY and CDR2 SVGAGI (reference sequence). After removal of 2 bases from V and 8 bases from J, the junction contained 2 bases not matched to a gene. CDR3 length equals 15 residues. The CDR3 here is CASSYQGQGDSPLHF. In DNA, the CDR3 is TGTGCCAGCAGTTACCAGGGACAGGGGGATTCACCCCTCCACTTT.

The chain couples TRBV5-1 to TRBJ2-1; 8 bases map to TRBD1. J was trimmed by 2 bases and V by 4 bases; bases with no gene match: 5. The CDR3 spans 15 residues. Germline V CDR1 and CDR2: SGHRS, YFSETQ. The CDR3 loop reads CASSTAGGAYNEQFF. The CDR3 DNA is TGCGCCAGCAGCACTGCAGGGGGCGCCTACAATGAGCAGTTCTTC.

This chain connects TRBV3-1 (or the pseudogene TRBV3-2) to TRBJ1-6; D gene ambiguous. The V and J ends lost 0 bases and 6 bases respectively, with 9 bases between them. The CDR3 loop spans 15 amino acids. CDR1 LGHDT and CDR2 YNNKEL come from the germline V gene (reference sequence). Written as DNA, the CDR3 is TGTGCCAGCAGCCAAGATTGGCCGGGTAATTCACCCCTCCACTTT. Its translation is CASSQDWPGNSPLHF.

The chain links TRBV11-3 to TRBJ2-1, with 8 bases matching TRBD1. V lost 5 bases and J lost 14; bases outside the gene matches: 11. The CDR3 is 13 amino acids. CDR1 is SGHNT, CDR2 YENEEA, per germline. CDR3 protein: CASSRVPGTGEFF. CDR3 in DNA: TGTGCCAGCAGCCGCGTCCCCGGGACAGGCGAGTTCTTC. The whole variable domain, remainder taken from reference TRBV11-3 and TRBJ2-1, is EAGVVQSPRYKIIEKKQPVAFWCNPISGHNTLYWYLQNLGQGPELLIRYENEEAVDDSQLPKDRFSAERLKGVDSTLKIQPAELGDSAVYLCASSRVPGTGEFFGPGTRLTVL.

V gene TRBV19 combines with J gene TRBJ2-3, with 8 nucleotides matching TRBD2. The junction had 11 bases not matched to a gene; V was cut back by 3 bases and J by 6 bases. Germline lookup yields CDR1 LNHDA and CDR2 SQIVND (reference sequence). The CDR3 has 16 residues. CDR3 in amino acids: CASSIGSGTYRDTQYF. The CDR3 DNA reads as TGTGCCAGTAGTATTGGTAGCGGGACCTACCGGGATACGCAGTATTTT.

DNA for the CDR3: TGTGCCAGTAGCACCGGGACAGGGCGGATCGTCGCGGCTGAAGCTTTCTTT. It specifies CASSTGTGRIVAAEAFF. This chain joins TRBV19 and TRBJ1-1; 9 bases are a match to TRBD1. V shed 6 bases and J 6 bases; nucleotides not matched to a gene: 17. The germline V gene has CDR1 LNHDA and CDR2 SQIVND (reference sequence). The CDR3 covers 17 residues.

As regards this clone: Other DNA sequences of this sample code for an identical CDR3. V is TRBV12-3 or TRBV12-4 and J is TRBJ1-5; D remains unclear. V lost 3 bases and J lost 1, with 4 bases in between. The CDR3 sequence is 13 residues long. CDR3 nucleotides: TGTGCCAGCAGTTTGCAGAGCAATCAGCCCCAGCATTTT. Its protein is CASSLQSNQPQHF.

The genes are TRBV5-4 and TRBJ1-6, with 7 bases that match TRBD1. Germline CDR1 is SGHNT and CDR2 is YYREEE (reference sequence). This CDR3 has 15 residues. V was pared by 0 bases and J by 10 bases, with 7 bases of the junction left unmatched. CDR3 in DNA: TGTGCCAGCAGCTTGGTCAGGGGGGTTCGATCACCCCTCCACTTT. Amino acids: CASSLVRGVRSPLHF.

This rearrangement joins TRBV7-8 to TRBJ2-7, with 11 nucleotides matching TRBD2. The germline CDR1 and CDR2 sequences are SGHVS and FQNEAQ. The junction had 1 base not matched to a gene; V was cut back by 1 base and J by 2 bases. The CDR3 is 15 residues long. Here the CDR3 reads CASSLGLAGPYEQYF. CDR3 nucleotide sequence: TGTGCCAGCAGCTTAGGACTAGCGGGGCCCTACGAGCAGTACTTC.

The chain combines TRBV19 with TRBJ1-1, with D possibly TRBD1 on 6 matching bases. Germline CDR1 and CDR2: LNHDA and SQIVND (reference sequence). This CDR3 spans 13 amino acids. V dropped 7 bases and J dropped 1 base, with 10 bases sitting between them. This chain's CDR3 is CASTGVGNTEAFF. The DNA of the CDR3 is TGTGCCAGTACAGGGGTCGGGAACACTGAAGCTTTCTTT.

The J gene is TRBJ2-1, the V gene TRBV5-1, with 7 bases matching TRBD1. The CDR3 extends over 16 amino acids. The germline gives CDR1 SGHRS, CDR2 YFSETQ. The ends lost 3 bases at V and 7 bases at J; junction bases unmatched: 13. The DNA for the CDR3 is TGCGCCAGCAGCTCACACTCGGGACAGAGGATGAATGAGCAGTTCTTC. Amino acids: CASSSHSGQRMNEQFF.

This chain uses TRBV28 with TRBJ1-1; possibly TRBD1 for D (6 bases). Trimming took 6 bases from V and 1 from J, leaving 15 bases between them. This CDR3 region has 15 residues. Per germline, CDR1 MDHEN and CDR2 SYDVKM. CDR3 nucleotides: TGTGCCAGCAGGCCTACCGGGGGGCGGAACACTGAAGCTTTCTTT. Protein: CASRPTGGRNTEAFF.

The V call is TRBV12-3 or TRBV12-4, the J call TRBJ1-5; D remains ambiguous. The CDR3 runs to 13 residues. Trimming took off 6 bases at V and 3 bases at J, with 9 bases between the two ends. CDR3 DNA sequence: TGTGCCAGCAGGAGCGGTTCCAATCAGCCCCAGCATTTT. Amino acids: CASRSGSNQPQHF.

This sequence joins TRBV19 and TRBJ1-3; a weak D match, TRBD1 (6 bases). Trimming removed 10 bases at V and 6 bases at J, with 19 bases between. Germline CDR1 LNHDA, CDR2 SQIVND (reference sequence). The CDR3 covers 14 residues. CDR3 DNA sequence: TGTGCCACTCTAGGCCGGGACATCAAAAACACCATATATTTT. It yields the protein CATLGRDIKNTIYF.

The chain uses TRBV19 and TRBJ1-1; 9 bases match TRBD1. Germline V gives CDR1 LNHDA, CDR2 SQIVND (reference sequence). The V and J ends lost 6 bases and 7 bases, in that order; junction bases with no gene match: 3. This CDR3 is built from 12 residues. The DNA for the CDR3 is TGTGCCAGTAGCTGGACAGGGGTTGAAGCTTTCTTT. This encodes CASSWTGVEAFF.

The chain has TRBV9 and TRBJ2-1; 11 bases fit TRBD2. The CDR3 sequence is 15 residues long. V dropped 5 bases and J dropped 4; count of bases not matched to a gene: 5. Germline-derived CDR1 and CDR2 are SGDLS and YYNGEE. The CDR3 coding sequence is TGTGCCAGCAGTACCCTAGCGGGGGGATACAATGAGCAGTTCTTC. Amino acid sequence: CASSTLAGGYNEQFF.